The 10 T cell receptor beta chains presented below share a single source sample, sequenced in a study of blood T cell repertoires in COVID-19. Method: immunoSEQ multiplex PCR; TCRdb's copy keeps in-frame clones and lacks some. Among 65,000 to 80,000 clones, 70% to 90% were seen once, and the ten largest hold over 15%. Material: peripheral blood. The source is a man at least 80 years old in a cohort sampled during active COVID-19.

V and J are TRBV28 and TRBJ2-7; maybe TRBD1 (5 bases). The CDR3 sequence is 16 residues long. Germline V lookup: CDR1 MDHEN, CDR2 SYDVKM. V lost 6 bases and J lost 0, with 18 bases in between. The CDR3 nucleotides are TGTGCCAGCAGCCGAACGACAGCCCCGAGCTCCTACGAGCAGTACGTC. It translates to CASSRTTAPSSYEQYV.

V usage is TRBV11-2 and J usage is TRBJ2-7; a possible D gene is TRBD1 (5 bases). There are 17 residues in the CDR3. The germline V gene has CDR1 SGHAT and CDR2 FQNNGV. V was shortened by 1 base and J by 6 bases, with 22 bases between the two germline ends. CDR3 in DNA: TGTGCCAGCAGCTTAGTAGGCCCCAGACAGAAATCGGGCGAGCAGTACTTC. Translation gives CASSLVGPRQKSGEQYF.

This clone showed up just a few times. The genes are TRBV5-1 and TRBJ2-5, with 8 bases fitting TRBD1. The germline gives CDR1 SGHRS, CDR2 YFSETQ. With 4 bases clipped from V and 4 bases from J, the junction kept 6 bases outside the gene matches. The CDR3 loop spans 14 amino acids. The CDR3 DNA sequence: TGCGCCAGCAGCCCCGGACAGGGAGGAGAGACCCAGTACTTC. It translates to CASSPGQGGETQYF.

This rearrangement joins TRBV28 to TRBJ2-2; no firm D call. CDR1 is MDHEN and CDR2 is SYDVKM in the germline V gene. The CDR3 covers 13 residues. V was shortened by 4 bases and J by 7 bases, with 10 bases between the two germline ends. In DNA form, the CDR3 reads TGTGCCAGCAGTTCCCCCCCCAACGGGGAGCTGTTTTTT. Its translation: CASSSPPNGELFF.

The chain couples TRBV2 to TRBJ2-7; no clear D gene. The germline V gene encodes CDR1 SNHLY and CDR2 FYNNEI. This CDR3 has 14 amino acids. V dropped 4 bases and J dropped 4 bases, with 14 bases sitting between them. Written as DNA, the CDR3 is TGTGCCAGCAGTGCAGGCGCCGGAATTTACGAGCAGTACTTC. As protein: CASSAGAGIYEQYF.

The V call is TRBV18, the J call TRBJ2-7, with 9 bases matching TRBD1. Germline lookup yields CDR1 KGHSH and CDR2 LQKENI. J lost 3 bases, V lost 3 bases, and 6 bases had no gene match. This CDR3 has 15 residues. The CDR3 spells CASSPGQGGFYEQYF. CDR3 DNA: TGTGCCAGCTCACCGGGACAGGGAGGTTTCTACGAGCAGTACTTC. Supplemented by reference TRBV18 and TRBJ2-7, the full variable domain reads NAGVMQNPRHLVRRRGQEARLRCSPMKGHSHVYWYRQLPEEGLKFMVYLQKENIIDESGMPKERFSAEFPKEGPSILRIQQVVRGDSAAYFCASSPGQGGFYEQYFGPGTRLTVT.

The chain carries TRBV5-4 and TRBJ2-1, with 13 bases lining up with TRBD2. With 4 bases clipped from V and 7 bases from J, the junction kept 2 bases outside the gene matches. CDR3 size: 14 residues. Germline CDR1 SGHNT, CDR2 YYREEE (reference sequence). CDR3 bases: TGTGCCAGCAGCACGACTAGCGGGGGGAATGAGCAGTTCTTC. It translates to CASSTTSGGNEQFF.

V usage is TRBV2 and J usage is TRBJ1-1; perhaps TRBD1 as D (6 bases). Trimming cost V 1 base and J 1 base, with 7 bases left between them. This CDR3 is built from 14 residues. Germline-derived CDR1 and CDR2 are SNHLY and FYNNEI. The CDR3 region has the DNA TGTGCCAGCAGTGAAGGACAGGCGAACACTGAAGCTTTCTTT. Translating gives CASSEGQANTEAFF.

The DNA for the CDR3 is TGTGCCAGCTCACCATTTGGCCAAATGAACACTGAAGCTTTCTTT. Its translation is CASSPFGQMNTEAFF. The rearrangement joins TRBV18 to TRBJ1-1; D remains ambiguous. The germline V gene encodes CDR1 KGHSH and CDR2 LQKENI. Trimming took off 2 bases at V and 0 bases at J, with 10 bases between the two ends. The CDR3 has 15 amino acids. Combining the CDR3 with reference TRBV18 and TRBJ1-1 gives the whole variable domain NAGVMQNPRHLVRRRGQEARLRCSPMKGHSHVYWYRQLPEEGLKFMVYLQKENIIDESGMPKERFSAEFPKEGPSILRIQQVVRGDSAAYFCASSPFGQMNTEAFFGQGTRLTVV.

The V gene is TRBV7-8, the J gene TRBJ1-6, with 8 nucleotides matching TRBD1. The V segment lost 5 bases and the J segment 8 bases; nucleotides outside the gene matches: 8. Germline V lookup: CDR1 SGHVS, CDR2 FQNEAQ. The CDR3 has 15 residues. CDR3 residues: CASSPRTGNYSPLHF. The DNA of the CDR3 is TGTGCCAGCAGCCCCCGGACAGGGAATTATTCACCCCTCCACTTT.